This TCR beta chain came from a study of T-cell memory formation after mild COVID-19. Study-level results: Still unconfirmed is whether the second-wave clones peaking on day 37 recognized SARS-CoV-2. Pre-infection memory harbored some responding clones, suggesting cross-reactive memory joined. Later expanders leaned CD4+, whereas day 15 to 85 contracting clones were balanced CD4/CD8.

TCR alpha and TCR beta cDNA libraries carrying sample barcodes and UMIs came from 5'RACE with constant-segment primers. MiXCR, applied by TCRdb to the 5' RACE reads, yields one record per CDR3 protein. The sample holds about 410,000 distinct CDR3 sequences, about 25% seen once. Notes on this clonotype: The antigen remains unidentified.

The V end was cut by 5 bases, the J end by 1 base, with 11 bases between. CDR1 is SNHLY, CDR2 FYNNEI, per germline. CDR3 size: 14 residues. The receptor comes from an adult woman who had mild COVID-19 (a few samples of this study predate the infection). Cell type and time point are not known. The sequenced material came from PBMCs or a T cell subset sorted from them (not recorded which). The chain links TRBV2 to TRBJ1-1, with a tentative D call TRBD1 (5 bases). The CDR3, as DNA: TGTGCCAGCAGTTCCGGGGCGGCGAACACTGAAGCTTTCTTT. It encodes CASSSGAANTEAFF.